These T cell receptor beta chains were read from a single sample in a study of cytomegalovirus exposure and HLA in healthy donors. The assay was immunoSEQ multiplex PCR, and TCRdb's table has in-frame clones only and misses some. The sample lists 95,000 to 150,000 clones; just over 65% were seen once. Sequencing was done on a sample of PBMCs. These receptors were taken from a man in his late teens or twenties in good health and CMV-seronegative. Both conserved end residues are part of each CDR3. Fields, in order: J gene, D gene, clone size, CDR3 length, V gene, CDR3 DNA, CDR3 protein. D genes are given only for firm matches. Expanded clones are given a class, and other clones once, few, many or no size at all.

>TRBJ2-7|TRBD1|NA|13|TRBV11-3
TGTGCCAGCAGCCGGGACAGGGGCTACGAGCAGTACTTC
CASSRDRGYEQYF
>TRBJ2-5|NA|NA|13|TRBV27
TGTGCCAGCAGCACAACAGAGGGAGAGACTCAGTACTTC
CASSTTEGETQYF
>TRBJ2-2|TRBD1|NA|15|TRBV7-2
TGTGCCAGCAGCCCCCGACAGGGCGACACCGGGGAGCTGTTTTTT
CASSPRQGDTGELFF
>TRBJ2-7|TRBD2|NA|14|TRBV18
TGTGCCAGCTCACCACTAGCGGGACATTACGAGCAGTACTTC
CASSPLAGHYEQYF
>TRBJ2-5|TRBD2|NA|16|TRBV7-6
TGTGCCAGCAGCTTGTTAGCGGGGGGGCCATCAGAGACCCAGTACTTC
CASSLLAGGPSETQYF
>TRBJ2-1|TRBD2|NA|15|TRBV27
TGTGCCAGCAGTTGGGTCGCGGGAGGCCCATATGAGCAGTTCTTC
CASSWVAGGPYEQFF
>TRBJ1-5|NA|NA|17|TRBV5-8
TGTGCCAGCAGCTTGAGGCTTGGGCGTCCCAGAGATCAGCCCCAGCATTTT
CASSLRLGRPRDQPQHF
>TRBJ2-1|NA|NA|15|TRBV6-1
TGTGCCAGCCCAAGCACCAGTTGGGACTTCAATGAGCAGTTCTTC
CASPSTSWDFNEQFF
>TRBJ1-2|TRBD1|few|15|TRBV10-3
TGTGCCATCACTACCGGACAGGGGTCCCTCTATGGCTACACCTTC
CAITTGQGSLYGYTF
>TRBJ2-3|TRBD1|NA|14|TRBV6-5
TGTGCCAGCAGAACGACAGGGGGAACAGATACGCAGTATTTT
CASRTTGGTDTQYF
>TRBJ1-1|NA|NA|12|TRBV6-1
TGTGCCAGCTCCCAGTCTTCCACTGAAGCTTTCTTT
CASSQSSTEAFF
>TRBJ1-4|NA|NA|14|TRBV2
TGTGCCAGCAGCCCGTCGGCAATAAGACTAAAACTGTTTTTT
CASSPSAIRLKLFF
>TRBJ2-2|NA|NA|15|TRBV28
TGTGCCAGCAGACCGTCTAGCTATAACACCGGGGAGCTGTTTTTT
CASRPSSYNTGELFF
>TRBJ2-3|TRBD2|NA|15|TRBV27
TGTGCCAGCAGTTTCCGGGCGGGAGTCGCAGATACGCAGTATTTT
CASSFRAGVADTQYF
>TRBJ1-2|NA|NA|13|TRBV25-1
TGTGCCAGCAGTGCCCCACCAGGCTATGGCTACACCTTC
CASSAPPGYGYTF
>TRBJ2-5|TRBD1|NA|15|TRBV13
TGTGCCAGCAGCTCGACAGGGCGTTTACAAGAGACCCAGTACTTC
CASSSTGRLQETQYF
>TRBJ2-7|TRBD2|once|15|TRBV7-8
TGTGCCAGCAGCTCAAAAGCGGGAGTGGGGTACGAGCAGTACTTC
CASSSKAGVGYEQYF
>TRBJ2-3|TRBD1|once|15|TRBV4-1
TGCGCCAGCAGCCAAGGGACAGGGGCGGCAGATACGCAGTATTTT
CASSQGTGAADTQYF
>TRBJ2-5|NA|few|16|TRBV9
TGTGCCAGCAGCGTAACGCCTCTCCCGGACCAAGAGACCCAGTACTTC
CASSVTPLPDQETQYF
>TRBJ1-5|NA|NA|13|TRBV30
TGTGCCTGGAGCGGGTACTCGAATCAGCCCCAGCATTTT
CAWSGYSNQPQHF
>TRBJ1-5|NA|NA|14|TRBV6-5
TGTGCCAGCAGTTTAACTCACTCCCATCAGCCCCAGCATTTT
CASSLTHSHQPQHF
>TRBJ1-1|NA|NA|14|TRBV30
TGTGCCGGGGCTTTTGGAGAACGGCACACTGAAGCTTTCTTT
CAGAFGERHTEAFF
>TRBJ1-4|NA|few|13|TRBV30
TGTGCCTGGAGTGTCATGGGGAGAGAAAAACTGTTTTTT
CAWSVMGREKLFF
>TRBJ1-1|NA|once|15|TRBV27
TGTGCCAGCAGGATCGGCAGGGGCGCGAACACTGAAGCTTTCTTT
CASRIGRGANTEAFF
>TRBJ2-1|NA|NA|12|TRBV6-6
TGTGCCAGCACTAGTCCCGAGCGTGAGCAGTTCTTC
CASTSPEREQFF
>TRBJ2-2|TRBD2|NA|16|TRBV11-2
TGTGCCAGCAGCTTAGATCCTGTGCGGGAGAGCGGGGAGCTGTTTTTT
CASSLDPVRESGELFF
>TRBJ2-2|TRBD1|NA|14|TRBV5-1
TGCGCCAGCAGCTCAGCGACAGGGGTCGGGGAGCTGTTTTTT
CASSSATGVGELFF
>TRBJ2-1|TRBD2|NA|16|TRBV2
TGTGCCAGCAGAGTCCTAGCGGGAGCGTCCTACAATGAGCAGTTCTTC
CASRVLAGASYNEQFF
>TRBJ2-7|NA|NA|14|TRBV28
TGTGCCAGCCTCAAGGGGCAGGCCTCCTACGAGCAGTACTTC
CASLKGQASYEQYF
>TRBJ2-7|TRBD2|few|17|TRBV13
TGTGCCAGCAGCAGAATCAGCGGGGAAACCTCCTACTACGAGCAGTACTTC
CASSRISGETSYYEQYF
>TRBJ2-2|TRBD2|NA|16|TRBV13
TGTGCCAGCAGCTTAGTGGCGGGAGGTAACACCGGGGAGCTGTTTTTT
CASSLVAGGNTGELFF
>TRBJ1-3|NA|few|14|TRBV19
TGTGCCAGTAGTTCTTCTAGCTCTGGAAACACCATATATTTT
CASSSSSSGNTIYF
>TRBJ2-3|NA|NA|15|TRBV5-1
TGCGCCAGCAGCTTAGGAGGGAGGGGGACAGATACGCAGTATTTT
CASSLGGRGTDTQYF
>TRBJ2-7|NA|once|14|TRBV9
TGTGCCAGCAGCGTCCAGGGATTCTCCTACGAGCAGTACTTC
CASSVQGFSYEQYF
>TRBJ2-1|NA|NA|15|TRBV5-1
TGCGCCAGCAGCGGACTCGAGGGAGGTTACAATGAGCAGTTCTTC
CASSGLEGGYNEQFF
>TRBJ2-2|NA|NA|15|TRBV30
TGTGCCTGGTCTAACAGGTCCCCGGTGACCGGGGAGCTGTTTTTT
CAWSNRSPVTGELFF
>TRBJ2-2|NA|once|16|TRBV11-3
TGTGCCAGCAGCTTAGGGGACACCTTGAACACCGGGGAGCTGTTTTTT
CASSLGDTLNTGELFF
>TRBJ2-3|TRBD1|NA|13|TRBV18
TGTGCCAGCTCAAACACAGGGGTGGATACGCAGTATTTT
CASSNTGVDTQYF
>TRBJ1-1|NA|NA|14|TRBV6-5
TGTGCCAGCAGTCCGAGATATCCGAACACTGAAGCTTTCTTT
CASSPRYPNTEAFF
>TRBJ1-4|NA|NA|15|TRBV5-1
TGCGCCAGCAGCTCCCAGGGTAACGGGGGTGAAAAACTGTTTTTT
CASSSQGNGGEKLFF
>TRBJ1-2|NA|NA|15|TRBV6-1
TGTCCCAGCACCCCAGCGCTCTCGGCGAACTATGGCTACACCTTC
CPSTPALSANYGYTF
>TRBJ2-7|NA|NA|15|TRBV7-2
TGTGCCAGCAGCCCTAAAAGTAGCCGCTCCTACGAGCAGTACTTC
CASSPKSSRSYEQYF
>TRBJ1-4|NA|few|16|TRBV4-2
TGTGCCAGCAGCCAAGACGGGCTCCAGGAGGACGAAAAACTGTTTTTT
CASSQDGLQEDEKLFF
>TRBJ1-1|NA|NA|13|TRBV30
TGTGCCTGGAGTGTAAAGGGGAAGGCGACGGCTTTCTTT
CAWSVKGKATAFF
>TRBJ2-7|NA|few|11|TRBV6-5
TGTGCCAGCAGTGATGCCTACGAGCAGTACTTC
CASSDAYEQYF
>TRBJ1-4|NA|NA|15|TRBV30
TGTGCCTGGAGCCCAGGGGTTTCGACTAATGAAAAACTGTTTTTT
CAWSPGVSTNEKLFF